Listed below are T cell receptor beta chains from one sample, sequenced in a study of T cell responses to AZD1222 COVID-19 vaccine. Produced via immunoSEQ multiplex PCR; TCRdb's table is partial and in-frame only. The data show 180,000 or so clones, 90% seen once. The source material was peripheral blood, sampled 28 days after the second dose of the MenACWY control vaccine. These receptors were collected from an adult who received the MenACWY meningococcal vaccine as a control. CDR3s leave out the opening cysteine and the closing phenylalanine or tryptophan. D genes are given only for firm matches.

cdr3_aa,v_call,j_call,d_call
ATGQGTLEAF,TRBV2,TRBJ1-1,TRBD1
ASSEGVSTMNTEAF,TRBV6-1,TRBJ1-1,NA
ASSLRRGGNEQF,TRBV27,TRBJ2-1,NA
ASSTKPVQTTSYNEQF,TRBV18,TRBJ2-1,NA
ASSPPEHRGYT,TRBV7-9,TRBJ1-2,NA
ASSKGAPSRRYEQY,TRBV21-1,TRBJ2-7,NA
ASSTFGRLDREDSPLH,TRBV19,TRBJ1-6,TRBD1
AISEGTSGRIYEQY,TRBV10-3,TRBJ2-7,TRBD2
ASSLAAVDTGELF,TRBV11-2,TRBJ2-2,NA
ASKTGQTIADTQY,TRBV7-8,TRBJ2-3,TRBD1
ASSLVGSGTLGETQY,TRBV7-2,TRBJ2-5,TRBD2
ASTPIAGGTDTQY,TRBV19,TRBJ2-3,TRBD2
ASSPQAGTEAF,TRBV27,TRBJ1-1,NA
ASSPIGQSNSGNTIY,TRBV18,TRBJ1-3,NA
ASSSAGQGNTEAF,TRBV28,TRBJ1-1,TRBD1
ASSPMRGDYEKLF,TRBV4-3,TRBJ1-4,NA
ASSTTLPDGNSNQPQH,TRBV19,TRBJ1-5,NA
ASSSRPNSYNEQF,TRBV6-5,TRBJ2-1,NA
AISESRDMSYEQY,TRBV10-3,TRBJ2-7,NA
ASSGQGAYNSPLH,TRBV10-2,TRBJ1-6,TRBD1
ASSSGSSNQPQH,TRBV27,TRBJ1-5,NA
ASSGRQGASPGNTIY,TRBV5-4,TRBJ1-3,TRBD1
ASSLWGDRDKPQH,TRBV27,TRBJ1-5,TRBD1
ASSFGQAPYNSPLH,TRBV5-4,TRBJ1-6,TRBD1
ASSLSTDTQY,TRBV7-2,TRBJ2-3,NA
ASSLGQGTPSGANVLT,TRBV19,TRBJ2-6,TRBD1
ASSLDFPDTQY,TRBV11-3,TRBJ2-3,NA
ASSGGLAGTENEQF,TRBV5-1,TRBJ2-1,TRBD2
ASSLGSYQPQH,TRBV7-9,TRBJ1-5,NA
ASSQEDRDTGELF,TRBV4-1,TRBJ2-2,NA
ASTRGGSPGEQY,TRBV7-2,TRBJ2-7,NA
ASSRDRGNEKLF,TRBV18,TRBJ1-4,TRBD1
ASSWALGDNYGYT,TRBV5-6,TRBJ1-2,NA
ASSGQGGQPQH,TRBV19,TRBJ1-5,TRBD1
ASSLVGARTEAF,TRBV28,TRBJ1-1,NA
ASSASRGTDTQY,TRBV18,TRBJ2-3,NA
ASSFDSQETQY,TRBV9,TRBJ2-5,NA
ASSVSYCCLGVEQPQH,TRBV9,TRBJ1-5,NA
ASSATGSDTQY,TRBV5-1,TRBJ2-3,NA
ASTNSGSEQY,TRBV5-1,TRBJ2-7,TRBD2